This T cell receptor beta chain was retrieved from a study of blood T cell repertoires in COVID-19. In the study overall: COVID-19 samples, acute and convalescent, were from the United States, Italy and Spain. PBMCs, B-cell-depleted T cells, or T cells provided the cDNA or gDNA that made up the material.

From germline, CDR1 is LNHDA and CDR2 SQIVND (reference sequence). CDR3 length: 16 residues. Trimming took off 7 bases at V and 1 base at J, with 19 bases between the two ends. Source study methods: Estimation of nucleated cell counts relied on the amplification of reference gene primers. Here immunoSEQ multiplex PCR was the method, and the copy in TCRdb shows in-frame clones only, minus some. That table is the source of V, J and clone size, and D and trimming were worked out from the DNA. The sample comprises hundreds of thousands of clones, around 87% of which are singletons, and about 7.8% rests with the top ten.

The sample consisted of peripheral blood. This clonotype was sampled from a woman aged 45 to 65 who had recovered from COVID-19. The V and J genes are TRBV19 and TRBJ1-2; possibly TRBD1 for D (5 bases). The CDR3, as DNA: TGTGCCAGTAACCCCAGGAGGGGAAACTATAACTATGGCTACACCTTC. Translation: CASNPRRGNYNYGYTF.